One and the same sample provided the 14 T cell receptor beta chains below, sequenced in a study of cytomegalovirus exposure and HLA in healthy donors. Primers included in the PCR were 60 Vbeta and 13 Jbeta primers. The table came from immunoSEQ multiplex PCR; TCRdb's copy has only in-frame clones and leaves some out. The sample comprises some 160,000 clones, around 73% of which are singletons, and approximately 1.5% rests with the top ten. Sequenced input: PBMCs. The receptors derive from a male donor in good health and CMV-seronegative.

CDR3 DNA: TGTGCCAGCTGGACAGCAGCTAACTATGGCTACACCTTC. Translated, it gives CASWTAANYGYTF. This rearrangement joins TRBV27 to TRBJ1-2; tentative D call: TRBD1 (6 bases). Germline CDR1 is MNHEY and CDR2 is SMNVEV (reference sequence). Trimming took 8 bases from V and 0 from J, leaving 10 bases between them. The CDR3 runs 13 residues.

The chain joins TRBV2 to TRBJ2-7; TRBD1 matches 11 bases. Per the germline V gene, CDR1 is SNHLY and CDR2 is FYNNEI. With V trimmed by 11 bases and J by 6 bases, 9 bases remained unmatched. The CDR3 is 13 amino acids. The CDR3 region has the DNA TGTGCCTCCAGGGGGGGACAGGGGGGCGAGCAGTACTTC. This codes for CASRGGQGGEQYF.

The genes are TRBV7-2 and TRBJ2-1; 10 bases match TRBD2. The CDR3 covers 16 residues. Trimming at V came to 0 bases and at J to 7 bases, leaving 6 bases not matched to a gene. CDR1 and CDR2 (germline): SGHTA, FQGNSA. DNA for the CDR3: TGTGCCAGCAGCTTAGCGAGCCTAGCGGGAGTAAATGAGCAGTTCTTC. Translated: CASSLASLAGVNEQFF.

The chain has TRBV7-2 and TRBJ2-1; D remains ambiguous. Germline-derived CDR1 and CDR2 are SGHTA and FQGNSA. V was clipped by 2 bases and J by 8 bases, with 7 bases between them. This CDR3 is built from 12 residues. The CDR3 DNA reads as TGTGCCAGCAGCTTATTCCTCGATGAGCAGTTCTTC. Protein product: CASSLFLDEQFF.

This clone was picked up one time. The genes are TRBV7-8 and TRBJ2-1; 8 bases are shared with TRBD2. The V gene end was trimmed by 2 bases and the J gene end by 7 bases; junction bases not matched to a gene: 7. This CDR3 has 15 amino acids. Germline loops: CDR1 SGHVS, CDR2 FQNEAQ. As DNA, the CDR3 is TGTGCCAGCAGCTTAACTCGAGCGGGGGAAAATGAGCAGTTCTTC. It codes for CASSLTRAGENEQFF.

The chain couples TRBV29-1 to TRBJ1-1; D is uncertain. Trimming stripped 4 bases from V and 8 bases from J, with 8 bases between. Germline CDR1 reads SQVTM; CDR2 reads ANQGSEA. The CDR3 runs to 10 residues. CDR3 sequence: CSVGGNEAFF. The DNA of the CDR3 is TGCAGCGTTGGAGGGAACGAAGCTTTCTTT.

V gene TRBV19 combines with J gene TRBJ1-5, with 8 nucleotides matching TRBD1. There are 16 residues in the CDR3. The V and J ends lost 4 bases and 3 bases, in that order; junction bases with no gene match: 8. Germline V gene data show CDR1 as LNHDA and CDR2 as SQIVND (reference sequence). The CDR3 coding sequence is TGTGCCAGTAGTACCCGGGACAGGCTAGACAATCAGCCCCAGCATTTT. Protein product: CASSTRDRLDNQPQHF. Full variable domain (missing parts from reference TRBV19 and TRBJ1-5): DGGITQSPKYLFRKEGQNVTLSCEQNLNHDAMYWYRQDPGQGLRLIYYSQIVNDFQKGDIAEGYSVSREKKESFPLTVTSAQKNPTAFYLCASSTRDRLDNQPQHFGDGTRLSIL.

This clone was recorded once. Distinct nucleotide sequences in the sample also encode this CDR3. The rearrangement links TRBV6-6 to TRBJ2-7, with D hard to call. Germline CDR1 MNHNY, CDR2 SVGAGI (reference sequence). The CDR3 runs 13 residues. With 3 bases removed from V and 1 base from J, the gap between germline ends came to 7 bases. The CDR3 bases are TGTGCCAGCAGTTATAGCATTTCCTACGAGCAGTACTTC. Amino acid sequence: CASSYSISYEQYF.

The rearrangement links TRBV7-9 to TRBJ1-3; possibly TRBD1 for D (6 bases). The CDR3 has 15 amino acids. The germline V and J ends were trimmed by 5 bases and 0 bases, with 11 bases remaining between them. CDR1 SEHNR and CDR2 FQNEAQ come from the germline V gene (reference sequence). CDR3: CASSRTASSGNTIYF. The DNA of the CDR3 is TGTGCCAGCAGCCGGACAGCGAGCTCTGGAAACACCATATATTTT.

CDR3 DNA: TGTGCCAGCAGTCAAACAGGGGCCGGAGGGAATGAGCAGTTCTTC. Translation gives CASSQTGAGGNEQFF. V is TRBV5-6 and J is TRBJ2-1; D perhaps matches TRBD1 (7 bases). Trimming took off 5 bases at V and 7 bases at J, with 19 bases between the two ends. CDR1 SGHDT and CDR2 YYEEEE come from the germline V gene. This CDR3 region has 15 residues.

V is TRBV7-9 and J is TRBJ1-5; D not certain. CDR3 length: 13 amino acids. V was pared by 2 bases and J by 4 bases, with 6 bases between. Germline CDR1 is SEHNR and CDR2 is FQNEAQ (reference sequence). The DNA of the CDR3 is TGTGCCAGCAGCTTACGGGAGAATCAGCCCCAGCATTTT. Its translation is CASSLRENQPQHF. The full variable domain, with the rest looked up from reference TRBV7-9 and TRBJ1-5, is DTGVSQNPRHKITKRGQNVTFRCDPISEHNRLYWYRQTLGQGPEFLTYFQNEAQLEKSRLLSDRFSAERPKGSFSTLEIQRTEQGDSAMYLCASSLRENQPQHFGDGTRLSIL.

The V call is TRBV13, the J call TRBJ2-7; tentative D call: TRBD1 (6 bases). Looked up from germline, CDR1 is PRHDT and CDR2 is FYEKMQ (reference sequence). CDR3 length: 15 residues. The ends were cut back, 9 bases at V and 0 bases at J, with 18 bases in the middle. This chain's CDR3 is CASRPQGMSSYEQYF. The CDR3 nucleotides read TGTGCCAGTAGGCCACAGGGAATGTCCTCCTACGAGCAGTACTTC.

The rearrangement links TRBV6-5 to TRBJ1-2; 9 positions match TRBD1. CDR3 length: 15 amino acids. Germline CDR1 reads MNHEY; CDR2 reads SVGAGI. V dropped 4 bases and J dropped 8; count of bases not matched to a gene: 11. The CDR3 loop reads CASSSSGTGIQGYTF. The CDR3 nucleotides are TGTGCCAGCAGTTCCTCCGGGACAGGGATCCAGGGCTACACCTTC.

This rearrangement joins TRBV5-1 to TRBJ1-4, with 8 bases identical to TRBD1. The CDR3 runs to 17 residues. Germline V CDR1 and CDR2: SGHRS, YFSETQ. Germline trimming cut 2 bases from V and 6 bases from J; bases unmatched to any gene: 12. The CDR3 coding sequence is TGCGCCAGCAGCTTAACGTCGACAGGGGCCCTTTATGAAAAACTGTTTTTT. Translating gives CASSLTSTGALYEKLFF. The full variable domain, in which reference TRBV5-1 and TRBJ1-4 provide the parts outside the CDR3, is KAGVTQTPRYLIKTRGQQVTLSCSPISGHRSVSWYQQTPGQGLQFLFEYFSETQRNKGNFPGRFSGRQFSNSRSEMNVSTLELGDSALYLCASSLTSTGALYEKLFFGSGTQLSVL.